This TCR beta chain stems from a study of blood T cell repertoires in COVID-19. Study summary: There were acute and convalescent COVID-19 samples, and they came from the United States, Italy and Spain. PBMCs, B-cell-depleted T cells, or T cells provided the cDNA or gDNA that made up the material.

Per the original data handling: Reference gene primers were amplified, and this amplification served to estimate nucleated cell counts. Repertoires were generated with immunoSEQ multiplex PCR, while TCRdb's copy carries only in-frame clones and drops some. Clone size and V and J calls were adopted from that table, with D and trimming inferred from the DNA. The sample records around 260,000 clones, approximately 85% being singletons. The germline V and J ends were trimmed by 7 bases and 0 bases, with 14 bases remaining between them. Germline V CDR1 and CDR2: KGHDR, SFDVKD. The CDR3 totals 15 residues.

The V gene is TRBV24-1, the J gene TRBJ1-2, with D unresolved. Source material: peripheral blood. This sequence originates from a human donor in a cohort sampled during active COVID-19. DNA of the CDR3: TGTGCCACCAGCAGGAGCGGTACGTCTAACTATGGCTACACCTTC. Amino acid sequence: CATSRSGTSNYGYTF.